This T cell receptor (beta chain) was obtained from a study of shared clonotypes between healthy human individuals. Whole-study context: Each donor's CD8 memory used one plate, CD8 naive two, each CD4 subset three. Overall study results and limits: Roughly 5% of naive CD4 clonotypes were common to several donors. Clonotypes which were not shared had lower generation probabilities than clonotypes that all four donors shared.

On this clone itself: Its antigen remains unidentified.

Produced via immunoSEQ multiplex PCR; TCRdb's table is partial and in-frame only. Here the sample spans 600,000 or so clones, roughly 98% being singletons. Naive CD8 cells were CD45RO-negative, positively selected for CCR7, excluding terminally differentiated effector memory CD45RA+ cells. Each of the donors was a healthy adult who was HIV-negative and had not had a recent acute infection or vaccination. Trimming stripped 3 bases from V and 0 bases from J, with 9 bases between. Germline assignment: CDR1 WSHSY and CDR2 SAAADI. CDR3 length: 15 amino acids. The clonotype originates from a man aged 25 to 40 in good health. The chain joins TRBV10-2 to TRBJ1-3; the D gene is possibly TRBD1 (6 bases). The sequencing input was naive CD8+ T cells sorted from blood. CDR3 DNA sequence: TGCGCCAGCAGTGAACAGGGAGTCTCTGGAAACACCATATATTTT. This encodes CASSEQGVSGNTIYF.